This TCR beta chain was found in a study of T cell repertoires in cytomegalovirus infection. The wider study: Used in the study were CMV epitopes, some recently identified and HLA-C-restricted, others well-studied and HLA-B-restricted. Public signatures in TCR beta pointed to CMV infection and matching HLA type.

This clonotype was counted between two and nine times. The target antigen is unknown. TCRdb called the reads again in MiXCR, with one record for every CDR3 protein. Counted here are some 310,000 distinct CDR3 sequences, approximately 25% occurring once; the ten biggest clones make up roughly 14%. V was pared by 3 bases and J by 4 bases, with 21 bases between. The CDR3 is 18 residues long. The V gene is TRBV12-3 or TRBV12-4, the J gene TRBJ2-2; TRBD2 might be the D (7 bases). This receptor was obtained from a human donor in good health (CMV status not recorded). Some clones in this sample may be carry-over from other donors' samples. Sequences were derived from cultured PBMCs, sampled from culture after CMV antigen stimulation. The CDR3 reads CASSFPLVQGGGTGELFF. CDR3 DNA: TGTGCCAGCAGTTTCCCCCTCGTCCAGGGAGGGGGCACCGGGGAGCTGTTTTTT.